The rows below give T cell receptor beta chains drawn from one sample of a study of OX40 agonist ivuxolimab in advanced cancers. TCRdb's copy holds only in-frame clones and misses some; the assay was immunoSEQ multiplex PCR. The sample lists some 44,000 clones, approximately 86% seen once, with approximately 0.37% in the top ten. Sequences were derived from CD4+ or CD8+ T cells sorted from blood, sampled in a trial of the OX40 agonist ivuxolimab. These TCRs come from an adult with an advanced solid tumor such as melanoma, head and neck, liver or kidney cancer. CDR3s include the opening cysteine and the closing phenylalanine or tryptophan. A D gene is named only where the DNA matches it firmly. Not all rows give a size; the values are once, few, many and, for expanded clones, a class.

d_call: TRBD2; clone_size: .; v_call: TRBV14; j_call: TRBJ2-7; cdr3_aa: CASSHLAGGLAYEQYF; cdr3_nt: TGTGCCAGCAGCCATCTAGCGGGAGGGCTCGCCTACGAGCAGTACTTC
d_call: TRBD1; clone_size: .; v_call: TRBV5-1; j_call: TRBJ2-5; cdr3_aa: CASSSRRDRGLETQYF; cdr3_nt: TGCGCCAGCAGCTCCCGTCGGGACAGGGGGCTAGAGACCCAGTACTTC
d_call: .; clone_size: .; v_call: TRBV19; j_call: TRBJ2-2; cdr3_aa: CASSQGSSTGELFF; cdr3_nt: TGTGCCAGTTCCCAGGGGAGTAGCACCGGGGAGCTGTTTTTT
d_call: TRBD2; clone_size: .; v_call: TRBV5-1; j_call: TRBJ2-3; cdr3_aa: CASSLPSGESDTQYF; cdr3_nt: TGCGCCAGCAGCTTACCTAGCGGCGAATCAGATACGCAGTATTTT
d_call: .; clone_size: few; v_call: TRBV18; j_call: TRBJ2-7; cdr3_aa: CASSPPGGADF; cdr3_nt: TGTGCCAGCTCACCACCGGGGGGAGCGGACTTC
d_call: TRBD2; clone_size: .; v_call: TRBV27; j_call: TRBJ2-2; cdr3_aa: CASSLRRGGSQAGELFF; cdr3_nt: TGTGCCAGCAGTTTAAGAAGGGGCGGGAGTCAGGCCGGGGAGCTGTTTTTT
d_call: TRBD1; clone_size: few; v_call: TRBV7-9; j_call: TRBJ1-6; cdr3_aa: CASSPGGYNSPLHF; cdr3_nt: TGTGCCAGCAGCCCAGGGGGGTATAATTCACCCCTCCACTTT
d_call: .; clone_size: .; v_call: TRBV2; j_call: TRBJ1-5; cdr3_aa: CASSEMGSNQPQHF; cdr3_nt: TGTGCCAGCAGTGAAATGGGGAGCAATCAGCCCCAGCATTTT
d_call: .; clone_size: .; v_call: TRBV28; j_call: TRBJ2-7; cdr3_aa: CASSLYVPGSEQYF; cdr3_nt: TGTGCCAGCAGTTTATATGTTCCAGGGTCTGAGCAGTACTTC
d_call: .; clone_size: .; v_call: TRBV10-3; j_call: TRBJ2-4; cdr3_aa: CAISESLAKNIQYF; cdr3_nt: TGTGCCATCAGTGAGTCGCTAGCCAAAAACATTCAGTACTTC
d_call: .; clone_size: .; v_call: TRBV5-1; j_call: TRBJ2-3; cdr3_aa: CASTEQDTQYF; cdr3_nt: TGCGCCAGCACGGAACAAGATACGCAGTATTTT
d_call: .; clone_size: once; v_call: TRBV18; j_call: TRBJ1-5; cdr3_aa: CASSPNEQKGQPQHF; cdr3_nt: TGTGCCAGCTCACCAAATGAACAGAAGGGGCAGCCCCAGCATTTT
d_call: .; clone_size: once; v_call: TRBV7-8; j_call: TRBJ1-1; cdr3_aa: CASSLDLGNTEAFF; cdr3_nt: TGTGCCAGCAGCTTAGATTTGGGGAACACTGAAGCTTTCTTT
d_call: .; clone_size: .; v_call: TRBV19; j_call: TRBJ1-5; cdr3_aa: CASSPGPWDKDQPQHF; cdr3_nt: TGTGCCAGTAGTCCGGGACCGTGGGACAAAGATCAGCCCCAGCATTTT
d_call: .; clone_size: .; v_call: TRBV6-1; j_call: TRBJ2-7; cdr3_aa: CASSAMFGVRHEQYF; cdr3_nt: TGTGCCAGCAGTGCCATGTTTGGGGTCCGGCACGAGCAGTACTTC
d_call: TRBD1; clone_size: .; v_call: TRBV30; j_call: TRBJ2-7; cdr3_aa: CAWSPDRGYRGEQYF; cdr3_nt: TGTGCCTGGAGTCCGGACAGGGGGTATAGAGGGGAGCAGTACTTC